Below, 18 T cell receptor beta chains from the same sample are listed, as sequenced in a study of T cells in Graves' hyperthyroidism and ophthalmopathy (dated by TCRdb to the late 2010s). Libraries were built with multiplex PCR. The sequencer was an Illumina HiSeq 2000. Amplification of TCR beta CDR3 regions was carried out from RNA transcripts. For the first round of RT-PCR on the TCR CDR3, the HTBI primer set was used together with the Qiagen OneStep RT-PCR kit. TCRdb cleaned the public reads at Q25 with fastp, built clones with MiXCR and kept in-frame beta chains. Duplicate CDR3 protein sequences are folded into a single record with the most common DNA and genes. The sample table holds fewer than 350,000 distinct CDR3 sequences, of which approximately 19% were seen once. The biggest ten clones account for about 40% of the sample. The source material was blood. The receptors stem from a man aged 50 to 60 with Graves' ophthalmopathy.

There are many counts of this clonotype. The chain is built from TRBV5-1 and TRBJ2-7; TRBD2 might be the D (6 bases). This CDR3 is built from 14 residues. From germline, CDR1 is SGHRS and CDR2 YFSETQ. V gave up 4 bases and J gave up 0 bases, with 11 bases separating them. CDR3 sequence (DNA): TGCGCCAGCAGCCTACAGACTAGCTCCTACGAGCAGTACTTC. Translating gives CASSLQTSSYEQYF.

The CDR3 protein is CASSELADFTDTQYF. The CDR3, as DNA: TGTGCCAGCAGTGAACTAGCGGACTTCACAGATACGCAGTATTTT. The V and J genes are TRBV2 and TRBJ2-3, with 7 bases aligning to TRBD2. Germline CDR1 SNHLY, CDR2 FYNNEI. The ends lost 2 bases at V and 2 bases at J; junction bases unmatched: 4. The CDR3 extends over 15 amino acids.

This clonotype was observed at least ten times. The genes are TRBV3-1 and TRBJ2-1; TRBD2 matches 9 bases. The germline CDR1 and CDR2 sequences are LGHDT and YNNKEL (reference sequence). The V segment lost 4 bases and the J segment 6 bases; nucleotides outside the gene matches: 13. The CDR3 is 17 amino acids. CDR3 region: CASSLPHGAGGRNEQFF. Written as DNA, the CDR3 is TGTGCCAGCAGCCTTCCCCATGGGGCGGGAGGGCGCAATGAGCAGTTCTTC.

The gene calls are TRBV6-1 and TRBJ2-7; 9 bases agree with TRBD2. CDR3 length equals 12 residues. Germline-derived CDR1 and CDR2 are MNHNS and SASEGT. J gave up 5 bases and V 7 bases, and 3 bases lay outside the gene matches. The CDR3 here is CASNAGGHEQYF. Written as DNA, the CDR3 is TGTGCCAGCAATGCGGGAGGGCACGAGCAGTACTTC.

The chain is built from TRBV6-1 and TRBJ2-4; tentative D call: TRBD1 (6 bases). Per germline, CDR1 MNHNS and CDR2 SASEGT. CDR3 length: 19 amino acids. The V end lost 6 bases, the J end lost 0 bases, and 24 bases lay between the germline ends. CDR3 protein: CASSPRDTWNQKAKNIQYF. DNA for the CDR3: TGTGCCAGCAGCCCTCGGGACACATGGAATCAGAAAGCCAAAAACATTCAGTACTTC.

The chain recombines TRBV11-2 with TRBJ1-6, with a weak D call TRBD1 (5 bases). This CDR3 contains 18 residues. V lost 3 bases to trimming and J lost 9 bases, with 24 bases between them. CDR1 is SGHAT and CDR2 is FQNNGV in the germline V gene. The CDR3 DNA sequence: TGTGCCAGCAGCTTGCGAATGCCAAGTCGGCAGGGAGGTTCACCCCTCCACTTT. Its translation is CASSLRMPSRQGGSPLHF.

This chain links TRBV10-2 with TRBJ2-1; 11 bases match TRBD2. The CDR3 consists of 18 residues. The trim removed 4 bases at V and 6 bases at J, leaving 14 bases unmatched. Germline V lookup: CDR1 WSHSY, CDR2 SAAADI. This CDR3 is CASSGSRLLAGESNEQFF. CDR3 DNA: TGCGCCAGCAGTGGGTCCCGACTACTAGCGGGAGAGTCCAATGAGCAGTTCTTC.

In this sample, this clonotype turned up a few times. The chain recombines TRBV29-1 with TRBJ2-3, with 9 bases lining up with TRBD2. There are 14 residues in the CDR3. The germline gives CDR1 SQVTM, CDR2 ANQGSEA. The trim removed 3 bases at V and 5 bases at J, leaving 6 bases unmatched. CDR3 loop: CSVDGASGKDTQYF. Here the CDR3 DNA reads TGCAGCGTTGATGGGGCTAGCGGGAAAGATACGCAGTATTTT.

On this clonotype: The junction does not match germline at one end; this may be a read error. The chain recombines TRBV6-1 with TRBJ1-1; weak D call: TRBD1 (6 bases). This CDR3 region has 14 residues. Germline assignment: CDR1 MNHNS and CDR2 SASEGT. This CDR3 is CASTEGGGRTEAFF. As DNA, the CDR3 is TGTGCCAGCACTGAAGGTGGGGGCCGCACTGAAGCTTTCTTT.

The table lists this clonotype with a few counts. This chain connects TRBV14 to TRBJ2-4; D unresolved. This CDR3 spans 11 amino acids. Germline V lookup: CDR1 SGHDN, CDR2 FVKESK. With 2 bases removed from V and 9 bases from J, the gap between germline ends came to 5 bases. This CDR3 reads CASSQSTIQYF. CDR3 DNA sequence: TGTGCCAGCAGCCAAAGCACCATTCAGTACTTC.

The rearrangement uses TRBV28 and TRBJ2-5; the D is unclear. Germline V lookup: CDR1 MDHEN, CDR2 SYDVKM. V gave up 3 bases and J gave up 4 bases, with 15 bases separating them. This CDR3 comprises 15 residues. CDR3 in DNA: TGTGCCAGCAGTTTTCTAGTGAGCGTTGCAGAGACCCAGTACTTC. Amino acid sequence: CASSFLVSVAETQYF.

The gene calls are TRBV4-1 and TRBJ2-7; 7 positions agree with TRBD2. The V and J ends lost 0 bases and 2 bases, in that order; junction bases with no gene match: 7. CDR3 length: 16 amino acids. Germline CDR1 MGHRA, CDR2 YSYEKL. The DNA of the CDR3 is TGCGCCAGCAGCCAAGATCTGACTAGCTACCCCTACGAGCAGTACTTC. It translates to CASSQDLTSYPYEQYF.

The chain recombines TRBV5-4 with TRBJ1-1, with 7 bases that match TRBD1. J lost 2 bases, V lost 3 bases, and 4 bases had no gene match. Per germline, CDR1 SGHNT and CDR2 YYREEE (reference sequence). The CDR3 runs 14 residues. CDR3 protein: CASSSRGVNTEAFF. The CDR3 DNA is TGTGCCAGCAGCTCCAGGGGGGTTAACACTGAAGCTTTCTTT.

This clonotype was counted a single time. A much larger clone is a single base away; this may be a read error. The genes are TRBV6-1 and TRBJ2-1; D not resolved. This CDR3 comprises 15 residues. Germline assignment: CDR1 MNHNS and CDR2 SASEGT. CDR3 nucleotide sequence: TGTGCCAGCAGTGAAAGGAGTACCTACTACAATGAGCGGTTCTTC. This encodes CASSERSTYYNERFF.

The chain couples TRBV9 to TRBJ1-2; 8 nucleotides line up with TRBD1. Losses at the gene ends were 0 bases for V and 7 bases for J; bases not matched to a gene: 2. Germline CDR1 is SGDLS and CDR2 is YYNGEE. The CDR3 length is 13 residues. The CDR3 sequence: CASSVVDRAGYTF. The CDR3 region has the DNA TGTGCCAGCAGCGTAGTGGACAGGGCTGGCTACACCTTC.

The CDR3 here is CASSYQGTGDGYTF. The CDR3 nucleotides read TGTGCCAGCAGTTACCAGGGTACGGGGGATGGCTACACCTTC. The chain has TRBV6-6 and TRBJ1-2; perhaps TRBD1 as D (5 bases). Trimming pared 2 bases from V and 6 bases from J, leaving 13 bases between. This CDR3 contains 14 residues. Germline assignment: CDR1 MNHNY and CDR2 SVGAGI (reference sequence).

This clonotype came up many times. The rearrangement joins TRBV2 to TRBJ2-5, with TRBD2 matching 13 bases. The CDR3 is 16 residues long. The V and J ends lost 5 bases and 5 bases, in that order; junction bases with no gene match: 8. CDR1 and CDR2 from the germline V gene are SNHLY and FYNNEI. Here the CDR3 reads CASSWTSGSAGETQYF. In DNA, the CDR3 is TGTGCCAGCAGTTGGACTAGCGGGAGCGCCGGGGAGACCCAGTACTTC.

Note on this clonotype: A single base separates this from a much larger clone, so it may be a read error. The chain uses TRBV2 and TRBJ2-3, with D unclear. Germline values: CDR1 SNHLY, CDR2 FYNNEI. The CDR3 runs to 12 residues. V lost 8 bases and J lost 4, with 10 bases in between. This CDR3 reads CASGPWPDTQYF. The DNA of the CDR3 is TGTGCCAGCGGGCCGTGGCCAGATACGCAGTATTTT. Full variable domain (remainder filled in from reference TRBV2 and TRBJ2-3): EPEVTQTPSHQVTQMGQEVILRCVPISNHLYFYWYRQILGQKVEFLVSFYNNEISEKSEIFDDQFSVERPDGSNFTLKIRSTKLEDSAMYFCASGPWPDTQYFGPGTRLTVL.